This record looks at one T cell receptor (beta chain) sequence and its context. The sample comes from a study of blood T cell repertoires in COVID-19. Study in general: The United States, Italy and Spain were the sources of the acute and convalescent COVID-19 samples. The analysed material was cDNA or gDNA that came from T cells, B-cell-depleted T cells, or PBMCs.

In the authors' methods: It was from reference gene primer amplification that nucleated cell counts were estimated. Method: immunoSEQ multiplex PCR; TCRdb's copy keeps in-frame clones and lacks some. V, J and clone size were drawn from that table, and D and trimming were deduced from the DNA. The sample yields roughly 300,000 clones, about 85% seen once. CDR1 MNHNY and CDR2 SVGAGI come from the germline V gene (reference sequence). This CDR3 comprises 12 residues. Trimming removed 4 bases from V and 8 bases from J, with 11 bases in between. This clonotype was sampled from a human donor in a cohort sampled during active COVID-19. The V gene is TRBV6-6, the J gene TRBJ1-1; D unresolved. Sequencing was done on a sample of peripheral blood. The CDR3 DNA reads as TGTGCCAGCAGTTCTAACTTGAGGGAAGCTTTCTTT. As protein: CASSSNLREAFF.